Each of the 31 T cell receptor beta chains below was sequenced from the same sample in a study of regulatory T cells in long-lasting Graves disease. Through Arm-PCR of CDR3 regions and iRepertoire HTBI primers, TCR beta libraries were built. From the multiplex PCR reads, TCRdb called clonotypes with MiXCR, one entry per CDR3 protein. The data contain nearly 350,000 distinct CDR3 sequences, around a fifth of them singletons. The time point denotes: persistent/refractory GD, antithyroid drugs over 5 years with positive TRAb. Extracted RNA from PBMCs served as the source of the TCR library. The sequencing used peripheral blood mononuclear cells (PBMCs), collected when the disease was refractory, from a patient treated with antithyroid drugs. These receptors all stem from a female donor with Graves disease.

The rearrangement links TRBV4-1 to TRBJ1-5, with D hard to call. The germline V gene encodes CDR1 MGHRA and CDR2 YSYEKL. The ends were cut back, 1 base at V and 2 bases at J, with 9 bases in the middle. This CDR3 has 15 residues. As DNA, the CDR3 is TGCGCCAGCAGCCAAGTCAGGACCGGCAATCAGCCCCAGCATTTT. Amino acids: CASSQVRTGNQPQHF.

In this sample, this clonotype turned up many times. This sequence joins TRBV7-9 and TRBJ2-5; TRBD2 might be the D (5 bases). Germline loops: CDR1 SEHNR, CDR2 FQNEAQ (reference sequence). This CDR3 has 15 amino acids. V shed 3 bases and J shed 2 bases, with 13 bases lying between them. CDR3 sequence (DNA): TGTGCCAGCAGCTTCGCACGGGAAACACAAGAGACCCAGTACTTC. It encodes CASSFARETQETQYF.

This sequence joins TRBV12-3 or TRBV12-4 and TRBJ2-1; a possible D gene is TRBD1 (7 bases). The V and J ends lost 6 bases and 0 bases respectively, with 12 bases between them. This CDR3 is built from 15 residues. CDR3: CASSHQGGSYNEQFF. Here the CDR3 DNA reads TGTGCCAGCAGCCATCAGGGGGGCTCCTACAATGAGCAGTTCTTC.

This clonotype has only a few counts. The CDR3 sequence: CASSTGLAGREQYF. In DNA form, the CDR3 reads TGCGCCAGCAGCACGGGACTAGCGGGACGCGAGCAGTACTTC. The chain carries TRBV5-1 and TRBJ2-7; 13 bases are shared with TRBD2. Germline CDR1 is SGHRS and CDR2 is YFSETQ. The J segment lost 6 bases and the V segment lost 4 bases, leaving 4 bases of the junction unmatched. This CDR3 is built from 14 residues.

About this clonotype: This sequence may be a read error, since a much larger clone differs from it by one base. J is TRBJ2-5 and V is TRBV7-2; either TRBD1 or TRBD2 may supply D (5 bases each). Trimming cost V 4 bases and J 7 bases, with 16 bases left between them. The germline gives CDR1 SGHTA, CDR2 FQGNSA. This CDR3 is built from 14 residues. The CDR3 DNA follows: TGTGCCAGCAGCTGGGGTGGGGGATTAGGGACCCAGTACTTC. Its translation is CASSWGGGLGTQYF.

As to this clonotype: A much larger clone sits a single nucleotide away, making a read error possible. This CDR3 reads CSSSRGQGYNSPLHF. The CDR3 coding sequence is TGTTCCAGCAGCCGAGGACAGGGCTATAATTCACCCCTCCACTTT. This chain joins TRBV7-9 and TRBJ1-6, with 8 bases fitting TRBD1. The CDR3 has 15 residues. Looked up from germline, CDR1 is SEHNR and CDR2 is FQNEAQ (reference sequence).

Turning to this clonotype: One base away lies a much larger clone, so this may be a sequencing read error. This chain uses TRBV28 with TRBJ1-2; D unresolved. The CDR3 spans 13 residues. Germline-derived CDR1 and CDR2 are MDHEN and SYDVKM. V lost 11 bases, J lost 6 bases, and 19 bases lay in between. The CDR3 reads CAPSSGRENGYTF. DNA of the CDR3: TGTGCCCCCTCAAGTGGGAGGGAGAATGGCTACACCTTC.

This clonotype was found a few times. This rearrangement joins TRBV9 to TRBJ2-5; the D gene is possibly TRBD1 (5 bases). This CDR3 is 15 amino acids long. V was cut by 6 bases and J by 0 bases, with 15 bases left in between. Germline V CDR1 and CDR2: SGDLS, YYNGEE. The DNA for the CDR3 is TGTGCCAGCACCCAGGGTGGGTCGGACCAAGAGACCCAGTACTTC. Translating gives CASTQGGSDQETQYF.

The V and J genes are TRBV7-2 and TRBJ1-2; D gene uncertain. The germline gives CDR1 SGHTA, CDR2 FQGNSA. This CDR3 is built from 13 residues. V dropped 5 bases and J dropped 4 bases, with 11 bases sitting between them. The CDR3 loop reads CASSLMDGYGYTF. CDR3 in DNA: TGTGCCAGCAGCCTGATGGACGGCTATGGCTACACCTTC.

The J gene is TRBJ2-5, the V gene TRBV4-3; either TRBD1 or TRBD2 may supply D (6 bases each). CDR1 LGHNA and CDR2 YSLEER come from the germline V gene. The CDR3 is 16 amino acids. The V end was cut by 0 bases, the J end by 4 bases, with 15 bases between. DNA for the CDR3: TGCGCCAGCAGCCAAGATGGGGGGACACGAGGAGAGACCCAGTACTTC. It is translated as CASSQDGGTRGETQYF.

This clonotype appeared a few times. J is TRBJ2-5 and V is TRBV7-6, with D maybe TRBD2 (6 bases). The CDR3 spans 14 residues. V lost 2 bases to trimming and J lost 5 bases, with 12 bases between them. The germline V gene encodes CDR1 SGHVS and CDR2 FNYEAQ. The CDR3 loop is CASSLRTTRETQYF. The CDR3 nucleotides read TGTGCCAGCAGCTTAAGGACTACTCGGGAGACCCAGTACTTC.

This clonotype was recorded at least ten times. The chain joins TRBV4-1 to TRBJ2-6; the D is unclear. The V end was cut by 1 base, the J end by 4 bases, with 11 bases between. This CDR3 region has 16 residues. From germline, CDR1 is MGHRA and CDR2 YSYEKL. The CDR3 DNA follows: TGCGCCAGCAGCCAAGCTGACCTGGGGGGGGCCAACGTCCTGACTTTC. Its translation is CASSQADLGGANVLTF.

This clonotype appeared many times. The chain employs TRBV6-2 or TRBV6-3 and TRBJ1-2; D remains ambiguous. Germline V gives CDR1 MNHEY, CDR2 SVGEGT. The V and J ends lost 3 bases and 4 bases respectively, with 15 bases between them. This CDR3 is built from 15 residues. The CDR3 is CASSYSTSRGYGYTF. CDR3 coding DNA: TGTGCCAGCAGTTATAGCACCTCTAGAGGCTATGGCTACACCTTC.

This clonotype has a count of ten or more. Its ends do not fully match the called genes, so a read error is possible. The gene calls are TRBV2 and TRBJ1-3; no clear D. The germline gives CDR1 SNHLY, CDR2 FYNNEI. The CDR3 contains 14 residues. CDR3 in amino acids: CSSAGIVAGNTIYF. Written as DNA, the CDR3 is TGCTCCTCAGCGGGGATTGTGGCTGGAAACACCATATATTTT.

This clonotype was recorded a few times. V usage is TRBV5-1 and J usage is TRBJ1-1; D is unresolved. This CDR3 spans 14 amino acids. Trimming removed 1 base at V and 3 bases at J, with 10 bases between. Germline V lookup: CDR1 SGHRS, CDR2 YFSETQ. The CDR3, as DNA: TGCGCCAGCAGCTTGTGGGGAAGGGACACTGAAGCTTTCTTT. Translated, it gives CASSLWGRDTEAFF.

This clonotype was observed many times. The rearrangement links TRBV28 to TRBJ2-5; D call uncertain. V shed 3 bases and J shed 0 bases, with 8 bases lying between them. Germline CDR1 and CDR2: MDHEN and SYDVKM. CDR3 size: 14 residues. The CDR3 DNA reads as TGTGCCAGCAGTTTGGGCAGGTACCAAGAGACCCAGTACTTC. As protein: CASSLGRYQETQYF.

This clonotype has just one count. A clone one base away is much larger, so this may be a read error. CDR3: CASSTTGSYQFQHF. The CDR3 DNA is TGTGCCAGCAGTACGACAGGGTCCTATCAGTTCCAGCATTTT. The V gene is TRBV2, the J gene TRBJ1-5; 7 bases line up with TRBD1. The junction had 13 bases not matched to a gene; V was cut back by 5 bases and J by 12 bases. The CDR3 is made up of 14 amino acids. The germline CDR1 and CDR2 sequences are SNHLY and FYNNEI.

Only a few counts were recorded for this clonotype. The CDR3 region has the DNA TGTGCCAGCAGCCCGAGACTAGCGGTCGGGGAGCTGTTTTTT. Translated: CASSPRLAVGELFF. The gene calls are TRBV7-2 and TRBJ2-2; 9 nucleotides line up with TRBD2. The CDR3 runs 14 residues. CDR1 and CDR2 (germline): SGHTA, FQGNSA. Trimming at V came to 5 bases and at J to 7 bases, leaving 5 bases not matched to a gene.

This clonotype was picked up many times. The chain joins TRBV7-2 to TRBJ1-6, with D unresolved. CDR1 is SGHTA, CDR2 FQGNSA, per germline. V lost 1 base, J lost 6 bases, and 10 bases lay in between. The CDR3 length is 15 residues. The chain's CDR3 is CASSLDLAGNSPLHF. The CDR3 coding sequence is TGTGCCAGCAGCTTAGATCTGGCGGGTAATTCACCCCTCCACTTT. Together with reference TRBV7-2 and TRBJ1-6, the CDR3 gives the full variable domain: GAGVSQSPSNKVTEKGKDVELRCDPISGHTALYWYRQSLGQGLEFLIYFQGNSAPDKSGLPSDRFSAERTGGSVSTLTIQRTQQEDSAVYLCASSLDLAGNSPLHFGNGTRLTVT.

This clonotype was found many times. V and J are TRBV12-3 or TRBV12-4 and TRBJ1-5; no firm D call. This CDR3 contains 12 residues. V lost 6 bases and J 7 bases, leaving 10 bases between the germline ends. This CDR3 is CASSPTGQPQHF. The CDR3 nucleotides read TGTGCCAGCAGCCCGACGGGACAGCCCCAGCATTTT.

CDR3 amino acids: CASSQLRGSGRREQYF. CDR3 nucleotides: TGTGCCAGCAGTCAACTCCGGGGTAGCGGGAGACGCGAGCAGTACTTC. The chain joins TRBV6-1 to TRBJ2-7; 9 nucleotides agree with TRBD2. Germline V gives CDR1 MNHNS, CDR2 SASEGT. The CDR3 extends over 16 amino acids. Germline trimming cut 5 bases from V and 6 bases from J; bases unmatched to any gene: 14.

This clonotype appeared many times. V gene TRBV5-6 combines with J gene TRBJ1-2; D remains unclear. The germline V and J ends were trimmed by 4 bases and 4 bases, with 14 bases remaining between them. Germline CDR1 and CDR2: SGHDT and YYEEEE. This CDR3 has 14 residues. CDR3 sequence: CASSGEVASYGYTF. CDR3 in DNA: TGTGCCAGCAGCGGGGAAGTAGCTAGCTATGGCTACACCTTC.

This clonotype was detected only a few times. V gene TRBV20-1 combines with J gene TRBJ2-5; D gene uncertain. The V end was cut by 5 bases, the J end by 5 bases, with 15 bases between. The CDR3 sequence is 13 residues long. Germline assignment: CDR1 DFQATT and CDR2 SNEGSKA (reference sequence). The CDR3: CSAPRTVRETQYF. For the CDR3, the DNA is TGCAGTGCTCCTCGGACGGTCAGGGAGACCCAGTACTTC.

The chain recombines TRBV2 with TRBJ2-3; D call uncertain. CDR3 length: 12 residues. Per germline, CDR1 SNHLY and CDR2 FYNNEI. Trimming cost V 3 bases and J 6 bases, with 7 bases left between them. The DNA for the CDR3 is TGTGCCAGCAGTGAGTTCTGGGATACGCAGTATTTT. This encodes CASSEFWDTQYF.

V usage is TRBV6-5 and J usage is TRBJ1-5; D possibly corresponds to TRBD1 (5 bases). The CDR3 extends over 18 amino acids. Per germline, CDR1 MNHEY and CDR2 SVGAGI. V lost 0 bases and J lost 2, with 17 bases in between. The CDR3 region is CASSYSDRGGPRNQPQHF. The CDR3 DNA reads as TGTGCCAGCAGTTACTCGGACCGGGGGGGTCCTCGCAATCAGCCCCAGCATTTT.

This clonotype has only a few counts. The genes are TRBV9 and TRBJ2-3; D ambiguous. The CDR3 is 13 residues long. Germline values: CDR1 SGDLS, CDR2 YYNGEE. The V end lost 4 bases, the J end lost 6 bases, and 12 bases lay between the germline ends. The CDR3 protein is CASSSPPTDTQYF. The CDR3 region has the DNA TGTGCCAGCAGCTCCCCCCCTACTGATACGCAGTATTTT.

Regarding this clonotype: Since a much larger clone is just one base distant, this may be a read error. J is TRBJ1-1 and V is TRBV9; D gene ambiguous. Germline V lookup: CDR1 SGDLS, CDR2 YYNGEE. V lost 4 bases to trimming and J lost 4 bases, with 14 bases between them. The CDR3 runs 14 residues. The CDR3 loop is CASSPEGSATEAFF. The CDR3, as DNA: TGTGCCAGCAGCCCGGAGGGTAGTGCCACTGAAGCTTTCTTT.

Comment on this clonotype: This likely reflects a read error, since a far larger clone is one base away. This chain links TRBV10-3 with TRBJ1-2, with 10 bases aligning to TRBD1. There are 16 residues in the CDR3. V lost 3 bases to trimming and J lost 8 bases; unmatched junction nucleotides: 12. Germline assignment: CDR1 ENHRY and CDR2 SYGVKD. In DNA, the CDR3 is TGTGCCATCAGTGATCGGGACAGGGGAAGGTATGCGGGCTACACCTTC. Its protein product is CAISDRDRGRYAGYTF.

This clonotype has a count of ten or more. The J gene is TRBJ2-7, the V gene TRBV11-2; 8 bases agree with TRBD2. Germline V gives CDR1 SGHAT, CDR2 FQNNGV. The CDR3 has 16 amino acids. V trimming: 0 bases; J trimming: 6 bases; junction bases outside the gene matches: 10. The CDR3 nucleotides read TGTGCCAGCAGCTTAGATCAAGTGCGGGGGGTTTCCGAGCAGTACTTC. This encodes CASSLDQVRGVSEQYF.

As for this clonotype: Given a much more abundant clone one base away, this may be a read error. The gene calls are TRBV6-1 and TRBJ2-7; a weak D match, TRBD1 (6 bases). The CDR3 is 14 amino acids. Germline V gene data show CDR1 as MNHNS and CDR2 as SASEGT. V lost 9 bases and J 4 bases, leaving 19 bases between the germline ends. The CDR3 DNA is TGTGCCAGTACCCTGACAGGACGAGTTTACGAGCAGTACTTC. Translation: CASTLTGRVYEQYF.

This clonotype was found a few times. The chain carries TRBV7-3 and TRBJ2-5, with 10 bases that match TRBD2. Unmatched junction bases numbered 5, after V lost 8 bases and J lost 5 bases. The CDR3 runs 13 residues. Looked up from germline, CDR1 is SGHTA and CDR2 is FQGTGA. The CDR3 coding sequence is TGTGCCAGCTCTTCGGGACTAGCGGAGACCCAGTACTTC. Protein: CASSSGLAETQYF.